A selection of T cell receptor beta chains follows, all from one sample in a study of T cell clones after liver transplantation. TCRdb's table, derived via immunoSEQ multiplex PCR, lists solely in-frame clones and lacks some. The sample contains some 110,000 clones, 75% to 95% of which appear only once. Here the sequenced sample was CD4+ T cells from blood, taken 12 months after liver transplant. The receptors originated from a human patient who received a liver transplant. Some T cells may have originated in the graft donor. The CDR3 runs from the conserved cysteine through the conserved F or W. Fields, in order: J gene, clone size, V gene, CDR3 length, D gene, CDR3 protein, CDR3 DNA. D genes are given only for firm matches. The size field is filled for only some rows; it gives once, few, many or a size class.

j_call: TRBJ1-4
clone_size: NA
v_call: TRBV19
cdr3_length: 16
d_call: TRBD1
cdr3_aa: CASSARQGFDNEKLFF
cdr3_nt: TGTGCCAGTAGTGCGCGACAGGGGTTTGATAATGAAAAACTGTTTTTT

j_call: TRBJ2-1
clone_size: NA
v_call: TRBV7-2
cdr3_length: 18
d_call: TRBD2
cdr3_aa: CASSPGLAGRPSYNEQFF
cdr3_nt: TGTGCCAGCAGCCCCGGACTAGCGGGGAGACCCTCCTACAATGAGCAGTTCTTC

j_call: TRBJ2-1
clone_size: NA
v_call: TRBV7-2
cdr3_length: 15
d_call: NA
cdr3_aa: CASSLSPSSYNEQFF
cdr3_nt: TGTGCCAGCAGCTTATCGCCAAGTTCCTACAATGAGCAGTTCTTC

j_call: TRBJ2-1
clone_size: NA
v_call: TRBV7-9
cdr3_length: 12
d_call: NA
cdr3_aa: CASSLARAGSFF
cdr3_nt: TGTGCCAGCAGCTTAGCGCGAGCAGGGTCGTTCTTC

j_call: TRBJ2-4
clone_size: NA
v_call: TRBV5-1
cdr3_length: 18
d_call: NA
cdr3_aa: CASSLGGGASDAKNIQYF
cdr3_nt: TGCGCCAGCAGCCTAGGTGGGGGGGCGAGTGATGCCAAAAACATTCAGTACTTC

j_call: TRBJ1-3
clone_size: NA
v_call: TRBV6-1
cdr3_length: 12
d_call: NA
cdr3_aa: CASSTTGNTIYF
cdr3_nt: TGTGCCAGCAGTACGACTGGAAACACCATATATTTT

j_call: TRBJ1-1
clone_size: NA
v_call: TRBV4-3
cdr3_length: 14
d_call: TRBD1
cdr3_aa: CASSQDRWNTEAFF
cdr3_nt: TGCGCCAGCAGCCAGGACAGGTGGAACACTGAAGCTTTCTTT

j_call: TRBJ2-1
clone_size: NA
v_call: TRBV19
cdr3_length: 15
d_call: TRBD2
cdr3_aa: CASRPPAGDWHEQFF
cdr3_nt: TGTGCCAGTAGACCTCCGGCGGGAGACTGGCATGAGCAGTTCTTC

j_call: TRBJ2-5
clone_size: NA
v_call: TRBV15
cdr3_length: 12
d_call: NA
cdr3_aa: CASGIAQETQYF
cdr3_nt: TGTGCCAGCGGAATAGCCCAAGAGACCCAGTACTTC

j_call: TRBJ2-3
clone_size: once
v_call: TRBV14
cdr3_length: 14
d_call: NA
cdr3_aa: CASSQFYSSDTQYF
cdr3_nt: TGTGCCAGCAGCCAATTTTATTCATCGGATACGCAGTATTTT

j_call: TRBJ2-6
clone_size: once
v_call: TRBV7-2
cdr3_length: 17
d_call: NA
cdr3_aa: CASSLGFGGSGANVLTF
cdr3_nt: TGTGCCAGCAGCTTGGGATTTGGGGGCTCTGGGGCCAACGTCCTGACTTTC

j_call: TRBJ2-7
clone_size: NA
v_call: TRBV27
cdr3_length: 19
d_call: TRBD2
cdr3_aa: CASSLLSVSVGRAGYEQYF
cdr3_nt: TGTGCCAGCAGTTTACTTTCGGTGTCCGTCGGCAGAGCGGGATACGAGCAGTACTTC

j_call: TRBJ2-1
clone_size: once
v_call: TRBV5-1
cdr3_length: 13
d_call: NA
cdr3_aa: CASSLGPGNEQFF
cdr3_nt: TGCGCCAGCAGCTTGGGACCCGGAAATGAGCAGTTCTTC

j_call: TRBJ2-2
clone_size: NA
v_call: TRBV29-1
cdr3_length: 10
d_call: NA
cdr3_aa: CSVFTGELFF
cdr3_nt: TGCAGCGTCTTTACCGGGGAGCTGTTTTTT

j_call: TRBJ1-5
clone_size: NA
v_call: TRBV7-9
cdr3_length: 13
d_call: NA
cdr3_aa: CASSLGDNQPQHF
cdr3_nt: TGTGCCAGCAGCTTAGGCGACAATCAGCCCCAGCATTTT

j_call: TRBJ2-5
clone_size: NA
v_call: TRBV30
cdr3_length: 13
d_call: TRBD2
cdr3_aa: CAWGSGSGETQYF
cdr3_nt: TGTGCCTGGGGTAGCGGGAGCGGGGAGACCCAGTACTTC

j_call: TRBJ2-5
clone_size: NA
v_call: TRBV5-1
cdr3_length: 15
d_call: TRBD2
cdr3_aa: CASSLEGLAGETQYF
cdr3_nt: TGCGCCAGCAGCTTGGAAGGACTAGCGGGAGAGACCCAGTACTTC

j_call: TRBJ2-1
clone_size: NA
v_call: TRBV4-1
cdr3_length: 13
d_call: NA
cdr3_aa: CASSQAVHNEQFF
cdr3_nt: TGCGCCAGCAGCCAAGCGGTCCACAATGAGCAGTTCTTC

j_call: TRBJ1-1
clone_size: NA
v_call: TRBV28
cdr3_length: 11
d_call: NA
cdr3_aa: CASSSLRQAFF
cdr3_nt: TGTGCCAGCAGTTCACTTAGACAAGCTTTCTTT

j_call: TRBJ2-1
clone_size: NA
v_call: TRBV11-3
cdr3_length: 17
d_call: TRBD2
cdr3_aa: CASSLGAIAGGNNEQFF
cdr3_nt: TGTGCCAGCAGCTTAGGGGCCATAGCGGGAGGGAACAATGAGCAGTTCTTC

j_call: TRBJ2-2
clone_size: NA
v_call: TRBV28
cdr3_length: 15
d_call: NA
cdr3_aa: CASSLYSWPSGELFF
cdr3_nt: TGTGCCAGCAGTTTATATTCATGGCCTAGCGGGGAGCTGTTTTTT

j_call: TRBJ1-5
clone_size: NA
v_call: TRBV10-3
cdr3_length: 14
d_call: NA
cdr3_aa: CAISEVGSNQPQHF
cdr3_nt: TGTGCCATCAGTGAAGTTGGGAGCAATCAGCCCCAGCATTTT

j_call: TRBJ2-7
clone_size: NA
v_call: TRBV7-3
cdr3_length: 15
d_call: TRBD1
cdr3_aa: CASSLSRTGNYEQYF
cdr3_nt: TGTGCCAGCAGCTTGAGTCGGACAGGGAATTACGAGCAGTACTTC

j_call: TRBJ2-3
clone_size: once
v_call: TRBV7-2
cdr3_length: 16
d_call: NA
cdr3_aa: CASSLALERVGDTQYF
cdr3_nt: TGTGCCAGCAGCTTAGCGCTGGAACGGGTTGGGGATACGCAGTATTTT

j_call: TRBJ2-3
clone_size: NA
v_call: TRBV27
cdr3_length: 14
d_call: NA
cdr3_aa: CASSLTWDTDTQYF
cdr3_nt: TGTGCCAGCAGTCTAACCTGGGACACAGATACGCAGTATTTT

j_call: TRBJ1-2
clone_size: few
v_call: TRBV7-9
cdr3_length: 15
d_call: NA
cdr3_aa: CASSLARGAGYGYTF
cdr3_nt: TGTGCCAGCAGCCTAGCTAGGGGCGCGGGATATGGCTACACCTTC

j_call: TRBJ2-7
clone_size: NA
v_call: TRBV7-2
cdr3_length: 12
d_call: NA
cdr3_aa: CASSQSSYEQYF
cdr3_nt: TGTGCCAGCAGCCAGAGCTCCTACGAGCAGTACTTC

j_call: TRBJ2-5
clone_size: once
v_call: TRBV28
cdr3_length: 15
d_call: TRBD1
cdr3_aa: CASSFDRGRQETQYF
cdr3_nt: TGTGCCAGCAGTTTCGACAGGGGACGTCAAGAGACCCAGTACTTC

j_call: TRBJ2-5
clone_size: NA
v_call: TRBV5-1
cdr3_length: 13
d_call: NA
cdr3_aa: CASSSPGQETQYF
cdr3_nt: TGCGCCAGCAGCTCCCCGGGCCAAGAGACCCAGTACTTC